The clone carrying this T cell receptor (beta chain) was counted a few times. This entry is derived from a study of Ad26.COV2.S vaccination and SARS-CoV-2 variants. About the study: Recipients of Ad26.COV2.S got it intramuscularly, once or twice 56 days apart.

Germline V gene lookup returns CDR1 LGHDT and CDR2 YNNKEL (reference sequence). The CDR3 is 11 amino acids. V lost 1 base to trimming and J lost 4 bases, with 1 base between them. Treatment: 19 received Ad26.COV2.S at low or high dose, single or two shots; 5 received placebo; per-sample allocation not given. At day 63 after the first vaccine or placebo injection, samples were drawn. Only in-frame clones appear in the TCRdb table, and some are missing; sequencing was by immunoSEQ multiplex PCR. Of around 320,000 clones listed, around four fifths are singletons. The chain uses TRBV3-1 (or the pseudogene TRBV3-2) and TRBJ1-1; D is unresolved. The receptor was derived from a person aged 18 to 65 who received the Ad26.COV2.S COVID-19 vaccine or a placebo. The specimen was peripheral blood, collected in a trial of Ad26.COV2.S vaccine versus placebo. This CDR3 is CASSQGTEAFF. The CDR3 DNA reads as TGTGCCAGCAGCCAAGGCACTGAAGCTTTCTTT.